The 13 T cell receptor beta chains given below trace back to one sample, sequenced in a study of cytomegalovirus exposure and HLA in healthy donors. The assay was immunoSEQ multiplex PCR, and TCRdb's table has in-frame clones only and misses some. The top ten clones hold around 0.9% of a sample with fewer than 300,000 clones, 88% of them seen once. The specimen sequenced was PBMCs. The receptors shown here come from a woman aged 18-30 years in good health and CMV-seronegative.

The rearrangement uses TRBV27 and TRBJ2-7, with no clear D. Per the germline V gene, CDR1 is MNHEY and CDR2 is SMNVEV (reference sequence). This CDR3 contains 15 residues. V lost 8 bases and J 5 bases, leaving 22 bases between the germline ends. DNA of the CDR3: TGTGCCAGCTCTCTAACGAGGCGAGGATCCAACGAGCAGTACTTC. Translated, it gives CASSLTRRGSNEQYF.

This clone was found once. The rearrangement uses TRBV14 and TRBJ1-3; D is unresolved. Deletions cut 1 base from V and 7 bases from J, with 5 bases between. The CDR3 extends over 12 amino acids. Germline assignment: CDR1 SGHDN and CDR2 FVKESK. The CDR3 sequence is CASSQVRNTIYF. The CDR3 nucleotides are TGTGCCAGCAGCCAAGTACGGAACACCATATATTTT.

The rearrangement joins TRBV5-6 to TRBJ2-4; D call uncertain. Trimming took off 4 bases at V and 8 bases at J, with 13 bases between the two ends. The CDR3 loop spans 13 amino acids. The germline V gene has CDR1 SGHDT and CDR2 YYEEEE. The CDR3 reads CASSPPNGDIQYF. Written as DNA, the CDR3 is TGTGCCAGCAGCCCCCCTAACGGAGACATTCAGTACTTC. The variable domain in full, with the rest retrieved from reference TRBV5-6 and TRBJ2-4, is DAGVTQSPTHLIKTRGQQVTLRCSPKSGHDTVSWYQQALGQGPQFIFQYYEEEERQRGNFPDRFSGHQFPNYSSELNVNALLLGDSALYLCASSPPNGDIQYFGAGTRLSVL.

The chain is built from TRBV9 and TRBJ2-7; 7 nucleotides match TRBD1. V was pared by 0 bases and J by 7 bases, with 4 bases of the junction left unmatched. Germline V CDR1 and CDR2: SGDLS, YYNGEE. This CDR3 spans 13 amino acids. CDR3 DNA sequence: TGTGCCAGCAGCGTAGGCAGGGGGAGTGAGCAGTACTTC. It encodes CASSVGRGSEQYF.

CDR3 bases: TGTGCCAGCGGGGTAGACAGGGGAGAGACCCAGTACTTC. This gives the protein CASGVDRGETQYF. The rearrangement links TRBV2 to TRBJ2-5; 8 nucleotides match TRBD1. V dropped 8 bases and J dropped 4; count of bases not matched to a gene: 6. Germline V lookup: CDR1 SNHLY, CDR2 FYNNEI. This CDR3 is built from 13 residues.

The rearrangement uses TRBV5-1 and TRBJ1-4; no definite D call. The CDR3 is 14 amino acids. CDR1 and CDR2 (germline): SGHRS, YFSETQ. The ends were cut back, 4 bases at V and 8 bases at J, with 15 bases in the middle. The CDR3 DNA reads as TGCGCCAGCAGCCCGGAGGTGGGTTGGGAAAAACTGTTTTTT. This gives the protein CASSPEVGWEKLFF.

The genes are TRBV4-1 and TRBJ2-7; a possible D gene is TRBD2 (6 bases). Germline-derived CDR1 and CDR2 are MGHRA and YSYEKL. The length of the CDR3 is 16 residues. With 1 base removed from V and 0 bases from J, the gap between germline ends came to 13 bases. CDR3 nucleotide sequence: TGCGCCAGCAGCCAAGCATCTAGCGCTTTCTCCTACGAGCAGTACTTC. Residues: CASSQASSAFSYEQYF.

This clone turned up a few times. This rearrangement joins TRBV29-1 to TRBJ1-1; D might be TRBD1 (5 bases). V was clipped by 7 bases and J by 1 base, with 7 bases between them. This CDR3 contains 11 residues. CDR1 and CDR2 (germline): SQVTM, ANQGSEA. Here the CDR3 DNA reads TGCAGCGGACAGTGGAACACTGAAGCTTTCTTT. Its protein is CSGQWNTEAFF. Based on the CDR3 plus reference TRBV29-1 and TRBJ1-1, the full variable domain is SAVISQKPSRDICQRGTSLTIQCQVDSQVTMMFWYRQQPGQSLTLIATANQGSEATYESGFVIDKFPISRPNLTFSTLTVSNMSPEDSSIYLCSGQWNTEAFFGQGTRLTVV.

On this clone: Different DNA sequences within this sample yield the same CDR3. The chain joins TRBV9 to TRBJ2-2; D remains ambiguous. Germline values: CDR1 SGDLS, CDR2 YYNGEE. The V end was cut by 0 bases, the J end by 0 bases, with 3 bases between. This CDR3 has 14 amino acids. CDR3 in DNA: TGTGCCAGCAGCGTAGCCGCGAACACCGGGGAGCTGTTTTTT. Encoded protein: CASSVAANTGELFF.

The rearrangement uses TRBV27 and TRBJ2-7, with 14 positions matching TRBD2. CDR1 is MNHEY, CDR2 SMNVEV, per germline (reference sequence). Germline trimming cut 6 bases from V and 4 bases from J; bases unmatched to any gene: 11. This CDR3 contains 17 residues. CDR3 in amino acids: CASSSSQGTSGRYEQYF. CDR3 coding DNA: TGTGCCAGCAGCTCTTCCCAAGGGACTAGCGGGAGATACGAGCAGTACTTC.

There are a few counts of this clone. The rearrangement joins TRBV6-6 to TRBJ1-1; D is uncertain. The CDR3 has 10 amino acids. CDR1 is MNHNY, CDR2 SVGAGI, per germline (reference sequence). With 6 bases removed from V and 5 bases from J, the gap between germline ends came to 4 bases. The chain's CDR3 is CASRRTEAFF. CDR3 DNA: TGTGCCAGCAGGAGGACTGAAGCTTTCTTT.

The chain carries TRBV10-3 and TRBJ2-6; possible D gene TRBD2, 6 bases. V was cut by 6 bases and J by 0 bases, with 15 bases left in between. Per germline, CDR1 ENHRY and CDR2 SYGVKD. The CDR3 runs 17 residues. The CDR3 here is CAIRAGLISSGANVLTF. CDR3 in DNA: TGTGCCATCAGGGCGGGACTCATTAGCTCTGGGGCCAACGTCCTGACTTTC.

The chain carries TRBV29-1 and TRBJ2-2, with 7 nucleotides matching TRBD2. Germline CDR1 SQVTM, CDR2 ANQGSEA. The CDR3 sequence is 15 residues long. V dropped 6 bases and J dropped 6; count of bases not matched to a gene: 13. Here the CDR3 DNA reads TGCAGCGTCATGGGGGGGAGCGTGGAATCCGGGGAGCTGTTTTTT. Translating gives CSVMGGSVESGELFF.